The rows below give T cell receptor beta chains drawn from one sample of a study of blood T cells in healthy people across ages. TCRdb ran MiXCR on the 5' RACE reads and lists one entry per CDR3 protein. This sample has fewer than 1 million distinct CDR3 sequences; roughly 44% occur once, and the top ten carry approximately 20%. Sequenced material: blood. These receptor sequences come from a man in his 60s in good health. Each CDR3 is given with its conserved first and last residue. The D gene is left open where the match is weak. Size is omitted from some rows. Given values are once, few, many or a class for expanded clones.

J	V	D	size	DNA	CDR3
TRBJ2-7	TRBV5-1	-	-	TGCGCCAGCAGCGGGGGTAAGGGGGGCGAGCAGTACTTC	CASSGGKGGEQYF
TRBJ2-5	TRBV18	-	-	TGTGCCAGCTCACCACAAGAGACGGACCAAGAGACCCAGTACTTC	CASSPQETDQETQYF
TRBJ1-6	TRBV13	-	few	TGTGCCAGCAGCTTAAGGGCTTTGAGGTCACCCCTCCACTTT	CASSLRALRSPLHF
TRBJ1-1	TRBV2	TRBD1	-	TGTGCCTGCCGGGACAGGGCTCCCCTTGGCACTGAAGCTTTCTTT	CACRDRAPLGTEAFF
TRBJ1-1	TRBV10-2	TRBD1	few	TGCGCCAGCAGTGAACAGGGGCTACCGGCGACTGAAGCTTTCTTT	CASSEQGLPATEAFF
TRBJ1-1	TRBV29-1	-	-	TGCAGCGTTGGGGAGACAGAGAACACTGAAGCTTTCTTT	CSVGETENTEAFF
TRBJ2-3	TRBV11-2	TRBD1	once	TGTGCCAGCAGCCGGTCTTTCCGGGACAGAAGCACAGATACGCAGTATTTT	CASSRSFRDRSTDTQYF
TRBJ2-2	TRBV7-2	-	-	TGTGCCAGCAGCTTAAGGCGGGCCGGGGAGCTGTTTTTT	CASSLRRAGELFF
TRBJ2-3	TRBV6-1	TRBD1	few	TGTGCCAGCCGAAAAGTTCCGCCGGGACAGGGGATCGGCACAGATACGCAGTATTTT	CASRKVPPGQGIGTDTQYF
TRBJ2-5	TRBV19	-	-	TGTGCCAGTATGGAGACAGGGAGGGCATTGGAGACCCAGTACTTC	CASMETGRALETQYF
TRBJ1-2	TRBV19	-	-	TGTGCCAGTAGTATTCACGGCGCTAACTATGGCTACACCTTC	CASSIHGANYGYTF
TRBJ2-3	TRBV7-2	TRBD1	few	TGTGCCAGCAGCTTAGGACTGGGGCGAGGGGGCATGAATACGCAGTATTTT	CASSLGLGRGGMNTQYF
TRBJ2-7	TRBV2	-	-	TGTGCCAGCAGTGTGGAAAGGGTTATCAAGCAGTACTTC	CASSVERVIKQYF
TRBJ2-7	TRBV2	-	few	TGTGCCAGCCGAAGGCGTGGGCGGACATACGAGCAGTACTTC	CASRRRGRTYEQYF
TRBJ1-2	TRBV29-1	-	few	TGCAGCGCGGACGTCTATGGCTACACCTTC	CSADVYGYTF
TRBJ1-5	TRBV7-6	-	-	TGTGCCAGCAGCTTAGCGTATGAGAGGCGGGGCTGCTTTAGCAATCAGCCCCAGCATTTT	CASSLAYERRGCFSNQPQHF
TRBJ1-5	TRBV7-2	-	-	TGTGCCAGCAGCTTAGGAAGACAGGAGAGTCAGCCCCAGCATTTT	CASSLGRQESQPQHF
TRBJ1-2	TRBV20-1	-	few	TGCAGTGGAGTGGGTGGTGGAGGCTACACCTTC	CSGVGGGGYTF
TRBJ2-5	TRBV7-2	-	-	TGTACCAGCAGCTTAGGGGGGGAGACCCAGTACTTC	CTSSLGGETQYF
TRBJ2-3	TRBV12-3/TRBV12-4	TRBD1	few	TGTGCCAGCAGTCGTGGACAGGTCACAGATACGCAGTATTTT	CASSRGQVTDTQYF
TRBJ1-2	TRBV20-1	-	-	TGCAGTGCTACGGGGGACATACCGTCTCTCGTCTATGGCTACACCTTC	CSATGDIPSLVYGYTF
TRBJ1-2	TRBV6-1	-	-	TGTGCCAGCAGTGTATCCGGGACACAAGGCTACACCTTC	CASSVSGTQGYTF
TRBJ1-1	TRBV20-1	-	-	TGCAGTGGAGGGAGGGGTCACACTGAAGCTTTCTTT	CSGGRGHTEAFF
TRBJ2-1	TRBV29-1	-	-	TGCAGCGTTTTGACGCTCTACAATGAGCAGTTCTTC	CSVLTLYNEQFF
TRBJ2-2	TRBV4-3	TRBD1	-	TGCGCCAGCAGCCAAGGGGCCGCGGGTTACAGGGGTAGCACCGGGGAGCTGTTTTTT	CASSQGAAGYRGSTGELFF
TRBJ2-1	TRBV7-9	TRBD2	-	TGTGCCAGCAGCTTAGGCTCAGCGCGGGGGGGCGACAATGAGCAGTTCTTC	CASSLGSARGGDNEQFF
TRBJ1-1	TRBV6-1	TRBD1	-	TGTGCCAGCAGTGTTCAGGGGGTGAACACTGAAGCTTTCTTT	CASSVQGVNTEAFF
TRBJ2-1	TRBV2	TRBD2	-	TGTGCCAGCAGTGAATTGCGGGGGGGGGTCTCACAGGATGAGCAGTTCTTC	CASSELRGGVSQDEQFF
TRBJ2-2	TRBV13	-	-	TGTGCCAGCAGCTCTCAGGGACAGAACACCGGGGAGCTGTTTTTT	CASSSQGQNTGELFF
TRBJ2-3	TRBV29-1	-	-	TGCAGCGTTGACGAGGGCGGCACAGTGTCCAACACAGATACGCGGTATTTT	CSVDEGGTVSNTDTRYF
TRBJ2-3	TRBV29-1	-	few	TGCAGCGTTGATATTGAACAGGGTGGCGATACGCAGTATTTT	CSVDIEQGGDTQYF
TRBJ1-1	TRBV20-1	-	-	TGCAGTCCCAGTGCTAGTACAGGGAGCACTGAAGCTTTCTTT	CSPSASTGSTEAFF
TRBJ2-7	TRBV28	-	-	TGTGCCAGCAGTTTAACCCCCCCGAGGGGGGAGCAGTACTTC	CASSLTPPRGEQYF
TRBJ2-6	TRBV6-2/TRBV6-3	-	many	TGTGCCAGCAGCAGGGGAGCTGGGGCCAACGTCCTGACTTTC	CASSRGAGANVLTF
TRBJ1-6	TRBV7-9	TRBD1	-	TGTGCCAGCGGCGGGACAGGGTTTAATTCACCCCTCCACTTT	CASGGTGFNSPLHF
TRBJ2-4	TRBV2	TRBD1	few	TGTGCCAGCAGGGAAAGAACAGGGGCTCAGGACATTCAGTACTTC	CASRERTGAQDIQYF
TRBJ1-4	TRBV7-2	-	-	TGTGCCAGCAGCCCGACCCGACTTTCGATGGATGAAAAACTGTTTTTT	CASSPTRLSMDEKLFF
TRBJ1-1	TRBV6-6	-	-	TGTGCCAGCATAGGTCTCGAGTCTGAAGCTTTCTTT	CASIGLESEAFF
TRBJ2-5	TRBV4-1	-	few	TGCGCCAGCAGCCAAGGCCGGCGGTCGGGAGAGGAGACCCAGTACTTC	CASSQGRRSGEETQYF
TRBJ1-1	TRBV12-3/TRBV12-4	-	-	TGTGCCAGCATCTCGGGACTGCTTAACACTGAAGCTTTCTTT	CASISGLLNTEAFF
TRBJ1-1	TRBV6-2/TRBV6-3	-	-	TGTGCCAGCAGTTACTCTCGTCGAGGAGACATGAACACTGAAGCTTTCTTT	CASSYSRRGDMNTEAFF
TRBJ2-7	TRBV29-1	-	-	TGCAGCGTCACAGGGTTAATCAGCTCCTACGAGCAGTACTTC	CSVTGLISSYEQYF
TRBJ2-5	TRBV5-6	-	few	TGTGCCAGCAGCATATCTACGAATTACCAAGAGACCCAGTACTTC	CASSISTNYQETQYF
TRBJ2-7	TRBV27	-	few	TGTGCCAGCAGTTCACGGGACGGACCACTTGGCACCCAGTACTTC	CASSSRDGPLGTQYF
TRBJ1-1	TRBV7-2	-	many	TGTGCCAGCAGAGGAGGCGGCAGGGCAACTGAAGCTTTCTTT	CASRGGGRATEAFF